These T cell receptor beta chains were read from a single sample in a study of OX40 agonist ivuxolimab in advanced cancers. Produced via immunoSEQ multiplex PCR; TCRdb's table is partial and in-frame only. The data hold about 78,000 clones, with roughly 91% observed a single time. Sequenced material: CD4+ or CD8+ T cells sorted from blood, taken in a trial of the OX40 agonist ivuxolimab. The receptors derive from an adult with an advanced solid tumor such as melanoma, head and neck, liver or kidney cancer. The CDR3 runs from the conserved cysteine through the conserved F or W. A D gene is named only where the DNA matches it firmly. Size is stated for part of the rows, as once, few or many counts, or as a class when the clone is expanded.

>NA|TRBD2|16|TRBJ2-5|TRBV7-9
TGTGCCAGCAGCTTAGGGACTAGCGGGAGGTTCGTGACCCAGTACTTC
CASSLGTSGRFVTQYF
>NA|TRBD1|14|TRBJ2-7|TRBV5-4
TGTGCCAGCAGCCTCCGGGACAGGGGCCACGAGCAGTACTTC
CASSLRDRGHEQYF
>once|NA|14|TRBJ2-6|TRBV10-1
TGCGCCAGCAGTGAAGGGTCTGGGGCCAACGTCCTGACTTTC
CASSEGSGANVLTF
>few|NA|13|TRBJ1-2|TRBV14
TGTGCCAGCAGCCCAGGACAGCTATATGGCTACACCTTC
CASSPGQLYGYTF
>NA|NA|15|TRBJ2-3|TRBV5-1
TGCGCCAGCAGCCGGCGGGCTGGAGACACAGATACGCAGTATTTT
CASSRRAGDTDTQYF
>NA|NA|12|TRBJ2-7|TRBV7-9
TGTGCCAGCAGCAAACAGGGTTACGAGCAGTACTTC
CASSKQGYEQYF
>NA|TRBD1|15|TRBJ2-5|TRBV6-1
TGTGCCAGCAGTGAATTCCGGACAGGTCAAGAGACCCAGTACTTC
CASSEFRTGQETQYF
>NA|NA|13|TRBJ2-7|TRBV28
TGTGCCAGCAGCCGGGACTCCACCTTCGAGCAGTACTTC
CASSRDSTFEQYF
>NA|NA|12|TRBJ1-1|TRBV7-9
TGTGCCAGCAGCCAGACGGGGATGGTTGCTTTCTTT
CASSQTGMVAFF
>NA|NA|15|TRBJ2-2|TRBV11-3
TGTGCCAGCAGCTTAGGATTTGGAGGGACCGGGGAGCTGTTTTTT
CASSLGFGGTGELFF
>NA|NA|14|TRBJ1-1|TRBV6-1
TGTGCCAGCAGCCTCGGATTTTCTGGGCCTGAAGCTTTCTTT
CASSLGFSGPEAFF
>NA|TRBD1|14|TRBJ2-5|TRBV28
TGTGCCAGCAGTTGGCGACAGGGGTACGAGACCCAGTACTTC
CASSWRQGYETQYF
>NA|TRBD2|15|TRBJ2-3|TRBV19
TGTGCCAGTTCGAAGCGGGAGATGATGCTAGATACGCAGTATTTT
CASSKREMMLDTQYF
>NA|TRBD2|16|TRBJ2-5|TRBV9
TGTGCCAGCAGCGCCGGGACTAGCGGAATACAAGAGACCCAGTACTTC
CASSAGTSGIQETQYF
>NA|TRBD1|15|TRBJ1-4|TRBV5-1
TGCGCCAGCAGACCACGACAGGGGTTCAGTGAAAAACTGTTTTTT
CASRPRQGFSEKLFF
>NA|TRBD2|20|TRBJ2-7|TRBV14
TGTGCCAGCAGTCTCACCAAGGGACTAGCGGGAGCTGGGATGATTTACGAGCAGTACTTC
CASSLTKGLAGAGMIYEQYF
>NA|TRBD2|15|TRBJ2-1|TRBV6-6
TGTGCCAGCAGTTACTCGGGCGGGAGGGGGAATGAGCAGTTCTTC
CASSYSGGRGNEQFF
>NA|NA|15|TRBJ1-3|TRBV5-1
TGCGCCAGCAGCTTGGACGGAAACTCTGGAAACACCATATATTTT
CASSLDGNSGNTIYF
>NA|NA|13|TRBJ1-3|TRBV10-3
TGTGCCACCCAAAGCTACTCTGGAAACACCATATATTTT
CATQSYSGNTIYF
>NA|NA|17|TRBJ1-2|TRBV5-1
TGCGCCAGCAGCTTGGCGACAGCCGTTAACTCTAACTATGGCTACACCTTC
CASSLATAVNSNYGYTF
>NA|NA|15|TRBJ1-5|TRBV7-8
TGTGCCAGCAGCCCGTGGGGGGGGGCGATTCAGCCCCAGCATTTT
CASSPWGGAIQPQHF
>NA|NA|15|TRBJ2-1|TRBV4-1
TGCGCCAGCAGCCAGGATAATATAAAGGGGAGTGAGCAGTTCTTC
CASSQDNIKGSEQFF
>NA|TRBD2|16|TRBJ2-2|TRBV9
TGTGCCAGCAGCGTAGGGACTAGCGGGAACACCGGGGAGCTGTTTTTT
CASSVGTSGNTGELFF
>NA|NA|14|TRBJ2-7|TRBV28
TGTGCCAGCAGTTTATCGACACCTTCCTACGAGCAGTACTTC
CASSLSTPSYEQYF
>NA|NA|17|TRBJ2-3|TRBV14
TGTGCCAGCAGCCAAGGCTGGCTCGCGGTGAGCACAGATACGCAGTATTTT
CASSQGWLAVSTDTQYF
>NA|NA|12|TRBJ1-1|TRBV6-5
TGTGCCAGCATAGGGGGGGGGAAAAGAGCTTTCTTT
CASIGGGKRAFF
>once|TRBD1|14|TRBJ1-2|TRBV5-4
TGTGCCAGCAGTGCAGGGGGCGCAAACTATGGCTACACCTTC
CASSAGGANYGYTF
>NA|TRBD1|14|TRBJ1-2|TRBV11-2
TGTGCCAGCAGCTTGGTAGGGGGCGACTATGGCTACACCTTC
CASSLVGGDYGYTF
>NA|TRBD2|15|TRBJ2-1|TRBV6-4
TGTGCCAGCAGTGAGGAGCTAGCGGGCGCCAATGAGCAGTTCTTC
CASSEELAGANEQFF
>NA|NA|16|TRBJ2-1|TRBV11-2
TGTGCCAGCAGCTTAGGGGGACATTCCTCCTACAATGAGCAGTTCTTC
CASSLGGHSSYNEQFF
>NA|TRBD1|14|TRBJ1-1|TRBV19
TGTGCCAGTAGTGCCCGGGACAGGGTCACTGAAGCTTTCTTT
CASSARDRVTEAFF
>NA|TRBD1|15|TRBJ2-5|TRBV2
TGTGCCAGCAGCACCGTGACAGGGCCTGTAGAGACCCAGTACTTC
CASSTVTGPVETQYF
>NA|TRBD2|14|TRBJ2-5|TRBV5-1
TGCGCCAGCGGGTTGTCGGGGGGTCAAGAGACCCAGTACTTC
CASGLSGGQETQYF
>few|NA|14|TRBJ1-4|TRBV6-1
TGTGCCAGCAGAAGCCCCGAAAAGAAACAAAAACTGTTTTTT
CASRSPEKKQKLFF
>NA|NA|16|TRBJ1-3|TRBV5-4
TGTGCCAGCAGCCTGGGTGGGGGAGTATCTGGAAACACCATATATTTT
CASSLGGGVSGNTIYF
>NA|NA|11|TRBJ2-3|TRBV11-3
TGTGCCAGCCGGGGCTCAGATACGCAGTATTTT
CASRGSDTQYF
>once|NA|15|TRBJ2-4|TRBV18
TGTGCCAGCTCACCAGAGGGGAGAGCCAAAAACATTCAGTACTTC
CASSPEGRAKNIQYF
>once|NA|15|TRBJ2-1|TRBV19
TGTGCCAGTAGTGCACAGTTAAGCTCCTACAATGAGCAGTTCTTC
CASSAQLSSYNEQFF
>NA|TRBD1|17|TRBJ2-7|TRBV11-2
TGTGCCAGCAGCTCCAGCGAGGACAGGGGACGGGCCTACGAGCAGTACTTC
CASSSSEDRGRAYEQYF
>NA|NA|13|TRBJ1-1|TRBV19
TGTGCCAGTAGTCCCCACTTTGGCACTGAAGCTTTCTTT
CASSPHFGTEAFF
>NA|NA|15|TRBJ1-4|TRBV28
TGTGCCAGCAGTTTATGGGGGAGCTTTAATGAAAAACTGTTTTTT
CASSLWGSFNEKLFF
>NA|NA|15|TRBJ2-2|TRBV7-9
TGTGCCAGCAGCTTGGGACAATCGAACACCGGGGAGCTGTTTTTT
CASSLGQSNTGELFF
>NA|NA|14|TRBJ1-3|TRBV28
TGTGCCAGCAGCCCCCACCTCACTGGAAACACCATATATTTT
CASSPHLTGNTIYF
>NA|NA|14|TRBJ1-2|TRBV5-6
TGTGCCAGCAGCTTGTCAGGGGCCAACTATGGCTACACCTTC
CASSLSGANYGYTF
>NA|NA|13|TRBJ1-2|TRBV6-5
TGTGCCAGCAGTACCGGCCCCATCTCGGGCTACACCTTC
CASSTGPISGYTF
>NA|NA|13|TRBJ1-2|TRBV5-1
TGCGCCAGCAGCTTGGCCTCGGGCCTCGGCTACACCTTC
CASSLASGLGYTF
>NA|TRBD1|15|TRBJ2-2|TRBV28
TGTGCCAGCAGTTTTAACAGGGGTAACACCGGGGAGCTGTTTTTT
CASSFNRGNTGELFF
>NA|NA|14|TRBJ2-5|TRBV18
TGTGCCAGCTCACCACCAGGGTCCCAAGAGACCCAGTACTTC
CASSPPGSQETQYF
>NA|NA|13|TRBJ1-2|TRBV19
TGTGCCAGTAAGGCCGCCCTTAACTATGGCTACACCTTC
CASKAALNYGYTF
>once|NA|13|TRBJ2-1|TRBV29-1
TGCAGCGTTGAAAGTCTTCCCGGGGATGAGCAGTTCTTC
CSVESLPGDEQFF
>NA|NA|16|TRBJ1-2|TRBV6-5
TGTGCCAGCAGTTACTCGTCGTCTTTGATGAACTATGGCTACACCTTC
CASSYSSSLMNYGYTF
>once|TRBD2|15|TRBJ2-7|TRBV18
TGTGCCAGCTCGCCCGGAACCGGGACTAGGGGAGAGCAGTACTTC
CASSPGTGTRGEQYF
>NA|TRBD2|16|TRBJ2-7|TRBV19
TGTGCCAGTAGTATAATGTACGGGAGGGCCACCCACGAGCAGTACTTC
CASSIMYGRATHEQYF
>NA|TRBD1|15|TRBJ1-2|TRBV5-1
TGCGCCAGCAGCTTGACAGGGGGCAATAACTATGGCTACACCTTC
CASSLTGGNNYGYTF
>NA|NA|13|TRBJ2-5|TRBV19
TGTGCCAGTAGTTCCTCCGGGCCAGAGACCCAGTACTTC
CASSSSGPETQYF
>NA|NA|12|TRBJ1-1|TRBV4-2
TGTGCCAGCAGCCATTTGAACACTGAAGCTTTCTTT
CASSHLNTEAFF
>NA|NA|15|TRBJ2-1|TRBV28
TGTGCCAGCAGTTTTACAGCCCCCAGGGACAATGAGCAGTTCTTC
CASSFTAPRDNEQFF
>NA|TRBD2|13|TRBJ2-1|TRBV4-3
TGCGCCAGCAGCCGGACTAGGGAGAATGAGCAGTTCTTC
CASSRTRENEQFF